This TCR beta chain stems from a study of blood T cell repertoires in COVID-19 (dated by TCRdb to about 2020). Regarding the study in general: The collaborator samples originated in the United States, Italy and Spain and spanned the acute and convalescent phases of COVID-19. Where HLA class I and class II types were available, the types were taken from metadata supplied by the sample provider, not from assay-based typing. The samples were drawn from two sources: the first 160 participants of the ongoing ImmuneRACE study, and 1,000 to 1,500 subjects contributed by 6 global collaborators. Sample metadata almost always included a de-identified subject ID, COVID-19 status, age in years and sex. Deeply sampled blood TCRbeta repertoires from subjects exposed to, actively infected with, or recovered from COVID-19 were included in the dataset. The repertoires were released in a freely available public database intended as a resource for research on the immune response to SARS-CoV-2. The prospective study material was composed of cDNA or gDNA derived from T cells, B-cell-depleted T cells, or PBMCs.

As to this clone: Its antigen specificity is not known. Base qualities are not provided; no much larger clone lies one nucleotide away.

The collaborating institutions used their own protocols to collect whole blood in K2EDTA tubes. For TCRbeta analysis, collaborators shipped samples in one of three forms: frozen whole blood, isolated PBMCs, or DNA extracted from either of those sample types. The paper as a whole reports these results and caveats: How much clinical and demographic metadata was included differed by source and by participant, and the metadata was provided uncurated.

The CDR3 measures 13 amino acids from cysteine to phenylalanine. Here the CDR3 DNA is all that survives: 39 bases in frame from base 1. V loses 7 bases of germline sequence and J loses 1 base, and the interval between the two ends is 10 bases. Reading the germline V gene gives CDR1 KGHDR and CDR2 SFDVKD. TCRbeta CDR3 regions were amplified from genomic DNA by means of the immunoSEQ Assay, a bias-controlled multiplex PCR. The study's own analysis went as follows. The number of nucleated cells in each sample was estimated by amplification of reference gene primers within the assay. Sequence reads were collapsed and filtered to measure the absolute abundance of every unique TCRbeta CDR3 rearrangement. For each sample, productive Simpson clonality was calculated by taking the square root of Simpson's diversity index across productive rearrangements. Drawn from immuneACCESS, this table holds only the in-frame rearrangements with V and J called that TCRdb kept. Clones are partly lost; checked studies trace under half to an unresolved V gene and leave the rest unexplained. V and J calls and clone size are as listed in that table; D and trimming were resolved from the DNA. This sample gives roughly 210,000 clones in total; 88% of them show up just once. Of the sample, around 1.6% falls within the top ten clones.

The source of this sequence is a man between 65 and 80 years old with acute or convalescent COVID-19. The sequenced sample consisted of peripheral blood. The chain couples TRBV24-1 to TRBJ2-7; 5 matching bases give a weak D call of TRBD1. The CDR3 protein: CATRDTGSYEQYF. At the DNA level, the sequence is TGTGCCACCAGGGACACCGGGTCCTACGAGCAGTACTTC.